This T cell receptor (beta chain) is from a study of T cell repertoires in cytomegalovirus infection. Study in general: HLA-B-restricted CMV epitopes that are well studied were used alongside recently identified HLA-C-restricted ones. Matching HLA type and CMV infection were both indicated by public TCR beta signatures. Study-wide results and limits: In two of eight donors, the top clonotype was HLA-C-restricted CMV-specific. Accumulated public TCR beta family frequency recognized individuals carrying CMV together with the relevant HLA.

MiXCR was run by TCRdb on the reads, yielding one entry per CDR3 protein. Of some 800,000 distinct CDR3 sequences listed, approximately 32% are singletons. In this sample, this clonotype turned up a few times. The antigen is undetermined. Germline CDR1 is SEHNR and CDR2 is FQNEAQ (reference sequence). Between the trimmed V and J ends, which lost 5 bases and 3 bases, there was a span of 7 bases. The CDR3 has 12 amino acids. The chain has TRBV7-9 and TRBJ1-2, with D hard to call. This clonotype was obtained from a human donor in good health (CMV status not recorded). Some clones in this sample may be carry-over from other donors' samples. The sample in question was cultured CD8+ T cells from PBMCs, obtained from culture after CMV antigen stimulation. This CDR3 reads CASSVSDYGYTF. CDR3 sequence (DNA): TGTGCCAGCAGCGTTTCAGACTATGGCTACACCTTC.